The 5 T cell receptor beta chains in this list originate from one sample, sequenced in a study of PD-L1 blockade in urothelial cancer. Time point reported: pretreatment peripheral blood. Libraries were prepared by immunoSEQ multiplex PCR; TCRdb keeps only in-frame clonotypes and omits some of them. The repertoire holds 45,000 to 50,000 clones, with 82% as singletons. The sample consisted of PBMCs, taken around atezolizumab (anti-PD-L1) treatment. The receptor set was obtained from a man aged 50 to 60 with urothelial cancer.

The chain links TRBV7-8 to TRBJ2-3; 8 bases are shared with TRBD2. CDR3 length equals 16 residues. The trim removed 6 bases at V and 2 bases at J, leaving 10 bases unmatched. CDR1 is SGHVS, CDR2 FQNEAQ, per germline. CDR3 residues: CASRTSSGGATDTQYF. Here the CDR3 DNA reads TGTGCCAGCAGGACGTCCAGCGGGGGAGCCACAGATACGCAGTATTTT. Supplemented by reference TRBV7-8 and TRBJ2-3, the full variable domain reads GAGVSQSPRYKVAKRGQDVALRCDPISGHVSLFWYQQALGQGPEFLTYFQNEAQLDKSGLPSDRFFAERPEGSVSTLKIQRTQQEDSAVYLCASRTSSGGATDTQYFGPGTRLTVL.

This clone was found once. This chain uses TRBV6-1 with TRBJ1-4; maybe TRBD1 (5 bases). V was cut by 4 bases and J by 7 bases, with 22 bases left in between. Germline assignment: CDR1 MNHNS and CDR2 SASEGT. This CDR3 is 17 amino acids long. The CDR3 DNA follows: TGTGCCAGCAGTGCCCCGGCGGGAGGGGCGGGGATTGAAAAACTGTTTTTT. It encodes CASSAPAGGAGIEKLFF.

The V gene is TRBV5-1, the J gene TRBJ2-5, with 8 bases lining up with TRBD2. Germline trimming cut 0 bases from V and 3 bases from J; bases unmatched to any gene: 4. This CDR3 spans 15 amino acids. Germline loops: CDR1 SGHRS, CDR2 YFSETQ. This CDR3 reads CASSLAGTREETQYF. The CDR3 nucleotides read TGCGCCAGCAGCTTGGCCGGGACTAGGGAAGAGACCCAGTACTTC.

V and J are TRBV13 and TRBJ2-7, with 7 bases aligning to TRBD1. The CDR3 is 12 amino acids. CDR1 is PRHDT, CDR2 FYEKMQ, per germline (reference sequence). Germline trimming cut 5 bases from V and 7 bases from J; bases unmatched to any gene: 5. The CDR3: CASSLTGVEQYF. CDR3 coding DNA: TGTGCCAGCAGCCTAACAGGGGTTGAGCAGTACTTC. Filled out from reference TRBV13 and TRBJ2-7, the complete variable domain reads AAGVIQSPRHLIKEKRETATLKCYPIPRHDTVYWYQQGPGQDPQFLISFYEKMQSDKGSIPDRFSAQQFSDYHSELNMSSLELGDSALYFCASSLTGVEQYFGPGTRLTVT.

The chain joins TRBV5-5 to TRBJ2-5; the match to TRBD1 covers 7 bases. The trim removed 7 bases at V and 1 base at J, leaving 7 bases unmatched. This CDR3 spans 14 amino acids. Germline lookup yields CDR1 SGHKS and CDR2 YYEKEE (reference sequence). CDR3 loop: CASSRRDSQETQYF. As DNA, the CDR3 is TGTGCCAGCTCTCGCCGGGACAGCCAAGAGACCCAGTACTTC.